Described below is a single T cell receptor (beta chain) sequence and its context. The CDR3 extends over 13 amino acids. Germline V gene sequence: CDR1 MDHEN, CDR2 SYDVKM. The V and J ends lost 6 bases and 4 bases, in that order; junction bases with no gene match: 3. The data originate from a study of blood T cell repertoires in COVID-19. About the study: The cDNA or gDNA used as material had been derived from T cells, B-cell-depleted T cells, or PBMCs.

Libraries were prepared by immunoSEQ multiplex PCR; TCRdb keeps only in-frame clonotypes and omits some of them. Of roughly 110,000 clones in the sample, 70% to 85% were seen once. This chain links TRBV28 with TRBJ2-1, with 7 positions matching TRBD2. The sequenced sample consisted of peripheral blood. The sequence derives from a woman aged 55 to 70 with acute or convalescent COVID-19. This CDR3 reads CASRTSAYNEQFF. Here the CDR3 DNA reads TGTGCCAGCAGAACTAGCGCATACAATGAGCAGTTCTTC.